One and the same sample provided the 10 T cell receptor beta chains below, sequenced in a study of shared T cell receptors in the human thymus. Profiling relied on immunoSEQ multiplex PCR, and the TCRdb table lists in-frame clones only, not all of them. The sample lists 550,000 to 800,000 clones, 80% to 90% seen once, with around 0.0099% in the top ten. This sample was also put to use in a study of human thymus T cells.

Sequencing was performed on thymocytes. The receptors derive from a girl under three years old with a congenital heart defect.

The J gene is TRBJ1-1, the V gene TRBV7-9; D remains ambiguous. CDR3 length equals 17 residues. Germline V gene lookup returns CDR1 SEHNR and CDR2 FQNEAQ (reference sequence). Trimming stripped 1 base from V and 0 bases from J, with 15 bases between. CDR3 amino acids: CASSLEVHGSMNTEAFF. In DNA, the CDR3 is TGTGCCAGCAGCTTAGAAGTCCACGGGTCCATGAACACTGAAGCTTTCTTT.

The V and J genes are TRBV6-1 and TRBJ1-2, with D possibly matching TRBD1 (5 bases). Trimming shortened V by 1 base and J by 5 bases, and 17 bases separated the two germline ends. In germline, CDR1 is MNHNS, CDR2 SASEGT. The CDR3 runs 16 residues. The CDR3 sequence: CASSEVDSLLRYGYTF. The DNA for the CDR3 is TGTGCCAGCAGTGAAGTCGACAGCTTACTCCGGTATGGCTACACCTTC.

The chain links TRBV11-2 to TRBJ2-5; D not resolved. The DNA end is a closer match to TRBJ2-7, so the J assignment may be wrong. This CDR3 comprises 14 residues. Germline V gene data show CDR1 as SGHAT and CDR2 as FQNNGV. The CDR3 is CASSLGPSLYEQYF. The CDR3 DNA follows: TGTGCCAGCAGCTTAGGTCCCTCCCTCTACGAGCAGTACTTC.

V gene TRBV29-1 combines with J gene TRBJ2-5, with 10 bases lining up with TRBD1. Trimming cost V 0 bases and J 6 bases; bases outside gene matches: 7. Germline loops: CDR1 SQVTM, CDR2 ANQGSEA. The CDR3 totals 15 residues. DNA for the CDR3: TGCAGCGTTGAAGAGACAGGGGGCCCGCGCCAGACCCAGTACTTC. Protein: CSVEETGGPRQTQYF.

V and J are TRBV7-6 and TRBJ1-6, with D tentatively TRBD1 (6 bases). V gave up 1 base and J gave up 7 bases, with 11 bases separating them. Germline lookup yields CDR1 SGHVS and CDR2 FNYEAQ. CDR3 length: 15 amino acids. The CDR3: CASSLGDNENSPLHF. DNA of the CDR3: TGTGCCAGCAGCTTAGGGGACAATGAGAATTCACCCCTCCACTTT.

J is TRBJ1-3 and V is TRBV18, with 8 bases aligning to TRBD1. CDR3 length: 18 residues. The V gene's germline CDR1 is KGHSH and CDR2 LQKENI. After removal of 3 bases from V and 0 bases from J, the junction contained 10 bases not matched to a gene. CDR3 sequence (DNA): TGTGCCAGCTCACCCGAACCGACAGGGGTCAACTCTGGAAACACCATATATTTT. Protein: CASSPEPTGVNSGNTIYF. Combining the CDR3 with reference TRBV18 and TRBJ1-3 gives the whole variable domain NAGVMQNPRHLVRRRGQEARLRCSPMKGHSHVYWYRQLPEEGLKFMVYLQKENIIDESGMPKERFSAEFPKEGPSILRIQQVVRGDSAAYFCASSPEPTGVNSGNTIYFGEGSWLTVV.

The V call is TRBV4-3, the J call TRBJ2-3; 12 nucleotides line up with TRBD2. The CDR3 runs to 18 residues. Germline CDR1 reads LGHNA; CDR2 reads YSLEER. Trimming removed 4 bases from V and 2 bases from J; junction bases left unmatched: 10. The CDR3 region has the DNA TGCGCCAGCAGCCCCGATCGGACTAGCGGGGCCCACACAGATACGCAGTATTTT. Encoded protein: CASSPDRTSGAHTDTQYF.

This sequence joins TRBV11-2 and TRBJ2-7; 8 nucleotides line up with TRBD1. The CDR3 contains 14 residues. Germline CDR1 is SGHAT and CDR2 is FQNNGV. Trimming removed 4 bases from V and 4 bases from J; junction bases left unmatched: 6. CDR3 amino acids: CASSSGQGWYEQYF. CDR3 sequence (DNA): TGTGCCAGCAGCTCCGGACAGGGCTGGTACGAGCAGTACTTC.

The CDR3 protein is CASSLTPGESKAHYGYTF. The CDR3 nucleotides read TGTGCCAGCAGCTTGACCCCAGGGGAGTCAAAGGCCCACTATGGCTACACCTTC. V usage is TRBV7-9 and J usage is TRBJ1-2; maybe TRBD1 (6 bases). Deletions cut 3 bases from V and 3 bases from J, with 23 bases between. The V gene's germline CDR1 is SEHNR and CDR2 FQNEAQ (reference sequence). The CDR3 extends over 18 amino acids.

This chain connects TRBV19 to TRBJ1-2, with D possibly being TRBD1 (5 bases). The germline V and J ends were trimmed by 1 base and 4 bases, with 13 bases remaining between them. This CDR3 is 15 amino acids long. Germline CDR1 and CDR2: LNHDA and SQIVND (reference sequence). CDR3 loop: CASSIVVQGTYGYTF. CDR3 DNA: TGTGCCAGTAGTATAGTGGTTCAGGGAACCTATGGCTACACCTTC.